This passage covers 20 T cell receptor beta chains from one sample sequenced in a study of persistence of HIV-infected CD4 T cells. Sequencing used immunoSEQ version 4 in survey mode. Measured with immunoSEQ multiplex PCR; TCRdb has only the in-frame clones, and not every one. The repertoire holds about 40,000 clones, with 75% to 80% as singletons. Their target antigens are unknown. An overlapping HIV-1 Gag peptide pool stimulated these cells at 0.75 to 1 ug/peptide/mL. Sorted nonresponding memory CD4+ T cells were CD40L-negative, CD69-negative, CD45RO-high. The starting material was CD4+ T cells sorted from PBMCs after 18-hour stimulation, obtained from a patient who received antiretroviral therapy. The source of these receptors is an adult man with HIV who was CMV-seropositive.

The chain employs TRBV6-5 and TRBJ2-6, with 7 bases that match TRBD1. The germline V gene has CDR1 MNHEY and CDR2 SVGAGI. The CDR3 is 15 amino acids. V gave up 2 bases and J gave up 2 bases; unmatched junction bases: 0. DNA of the CDR3: TGTGCCAGCAGTTACGACAGGGCTGGGGCCAACGTCCTGACTTTC. This translates into CASSYDRAGANVLTF.

The chain recombines TRBV30 with TRBJ1-2; D call uncertain. Germline loops: CDR1 GTSNPN, CDR2 SVGIG (reference sequence). The V end was cut by 3 bases, the J end by 10 bases, with 21 bases between. The CDR3 length is 14 residues. The CDR3, as DNA: TGTGCCTGGAGCCCGCCTCCGGGGAGAAGGGACTACACCTTC. It translates to CAWSPPPGRRDYTF.

V and J are TRBV2 and TRBJ1-2, with D perhaps TRBD1 (6 bases). This CDR3 is 15 amino acids long. The V end was cut by 6 bases, the J end by 7 bases, with 21 bases between. Germline V gene data show CDR1 as SNHLY and CDR2 as FYNNEI. The CDR3 here is CASRAAEGEIRGYTF. In DNA, the CDR3 is TGTGCCAGCAGGGCAGCGGAGGGGGAGATTCGTGGCTACACCTTC.

This rearrangement joins TRBV30 to TRBJ1-1, with TRBD1 as a possible D gene (5 bases). CDR3 length: 14 amino acids. Germline CDR1 GTSNPN, CDR2 SVGIG (reference sequence). V shed 2 bases and J shed 2 bases, with 12 bases lying between them. CDR3 sequence reads: CAWSQGRGNTEAFF. CDR3 DNA sequence: TGTGCCTGGAGTCAGGGACGGGGAAACACTGAAGCTTTCTTT.

The chain is built from TRBV7-2 and TRBJ1-1; possible D gene TRBD1, 5 bases. V lost 2 bases to trimming and J lost 10 bases, with 11 bases between them. Germline V gene sequence: CDR1 SGHTA, CDR2 FQGNSA. The CDR3 runs 12 residues. The CDR3 reads CASSLIQGVAFF. In nucleotides, the CDR3 is TGTGCCAGCAGCTTAATTCAAGGGGTAGCTTTCTTT.

This chain links TRBV7-8 with TRBJ2-7; TRBD2 matches 9 bases. V lost 4 bases to trimming and J lost 3 bases; unmatched junction nucleotides: 7. CDR3 size: 15 residues. The germline V gene has CDR1 SGHVS and CDR2 FQNEAQ. This CDR3 is CASSSRLAEIYEQYF. CDR3 sequence (DNA): TGTGCCAGCAGCTCCAGACTAGCGGAGATCTACGAGCAGTACTTC.

The chain is built from TRBV18 and TRBJ2-3, with a possible D match to TRBD2 (6 bases). Germline V gives CDR1 KGHSH, CDR2 LQKENI. Trimming shortened V by 6 bases and J by 4 bases, and 14 bases separated the two germline ends. CDR3 length equals 14 residues. The CDR3 loop reads CASSRPGASDTQYF. In DNA form, the CDR3 reads TGTGCCAGCTCCCGACCGGGAGCTTCAGATACGCAGTATTTT.

CDR3 protein: CSASPDRDEKLFF. CDR3 DNA sequence: TGCAGTGCTAGTCCTGACAGGGATGAAAAACTGTTTTTT. The chain is built from TRBV20-1 and TRBJ1-4; 7 nucleotides match TRBD1. V shed 3 bases and J 6 bases; nucleotides not matched to a gene: 4. Germline V gene sequence: CDR1 DFQATT, CDR2 SNEGSKA (reference sequence). The CDR3 sequence is 13 residues long.

This clone was seen only once. The chain links TRBV28 to TRBJ2-1, with D possibly TRBD2 on 5 matching bases. This CDR3 is 12 amino acids long. V dropped 8 bases and J dropped 8 bases, with 13 bases sitting between them. The V gene's germline CDR1 is MDHEN and CDR2 SYDVKM. Here the CDR3 reads CASEGQSDEQFF. CDR3 nucleotides: TGTGCCAGCGAGGGTCAAAGCGATGAGCAGTTCTTC.

This clone was observed a few times. V is TRBV5-6 and J is TRBJ2-1; D perhaps matches TRBD2 (5 bases). V dropped 2 bases and J dropped 4 bases, with 16 bases sitting between them. The CDR3 is made up of 16 amino acids. Per germline, CDR1 SGHDT and CDR2 YYEEEE. The CDR3 here is CASSFSRGRTYNEQFF. The CDR3 DNA reads as TGTGCCAGCAGCTTTTCGAGAGGACGGACTTACAATGAGCAGTTCTTC.

CDR3 in amino acids: CATSDSDPLRKYF. CDR3 coding DNA: TGTGCCACCAGTGATTCCGACCCTCTCCGAAAATATTTT. This rearrangement joins TRBV24-1 to TRBJ2-3; D unclear. Germline V CDR1 and CDR2: KGHDR, SFDVKD. The CDR3 is 13 amino acids. Deletions cut 2 bases from V and 15 bases from J, with 17 bases between.

The V call is TRBV6-5, the J call TRBJ2-3; D gene unclear. This CDR3 spans 13 amino acids. V was pared by 10 bases and J by 0 bases, with 11 bases between. Looked up from germline, CDR1 is MNHEY and CDR2 is SVGAGI. CDR3: CATLKDSTDTQYF. DNA for the CDR3: TGTGCCACCCTGAAGGACAGCACAGATACGCAGTATTTT.

For this clone: The junction differs from germline at one of its ends, possibly a read error. The chain joins TRBV3-1 (or the pseudogene TRBV3-2) to TRBJ1-6; perhaps TRBD1 as D (5 bases). The CDR3 runs to 15 residues. Germline-derived CDR1 and CDR2 are LGHDT and YNNKEL (reference sequence). CDR3 bases: TGTGCCAGCAGCCAAGCCCGGACCGAAGTGGGGGGTTGTAGCTTT. Its translation is CASSQARTEVGGCSF.

V and J are TRBV20-1 and TRBJ1-5, with D possibly being TRBD1 (5 bases). The CDR3 consists of 12 residues. Germline-derived CDR1 and CDR2 are DFQATT and SNEGSKA (reference sequence). V lost 3 bases, J lost 6 bases, and 9 bases lay in between. CDR3 coding DNA: TGCAGTGCTAGTCGGGGGTCTCAGCCCCAGCATTTT. This encodes CSASRGSQPQHF.

The rearrangement links TRBV6-5 to TRBJ2-3; D remains unclear. Germline CDR1 is MNHEY and CDR2 is SVGAGI. Between the trimmed V and J ends, which lost 5 bases and 6 bases, there was a span of 12 bases. The CDR3 covers 13 residues. The CDR3 DNA reads as TGTGCCAGCAGTCGTCGCTTAGGGGATACGCAGTATTTT. It specifies CASSRRLGDTQYF.

This clone has only a few counts. The CDR3 protein is CASSLSTAGGNNEQFF. CDR3 bases: TGCGCCAGCAGCTTGTCAACCGCGGGGGGAAACAATGAGCAGTTCTTC. The J gene is TRBJ2-1, the V gene TRBV5-1; 8 bases align to TRBD2. V dropped 1 base and J dropped 5; count of bases not matched to a gene: 8. The CDR3 spans 16 residues. Germline-derived CDR1 and CDR2 are SGHRS and YFSETQ.

The chain couples TRBV6-6 to TRBJ1-4, with D uncertain. V was trimmed by 6 bases and J by 8 bases, leaving 7 bases between them. This CDR3 has 11 amino acids. Germline-derived CDR1 and CDR2 are MNHNY and SVGAGI (reference sequence). The CDR3 loop is CASSISEKLFF. The DNA of the CDR3 is TGTGCCAGCAGCATATCCGAAAAACTGTTTTTT.

This clone was recorded once. This chain connects TRBV6-5 to TRBJ2-7, with unresolved D. Between the trimmed V and J ends, which lost 0 bases and 3 bases, there was a span of 9 bases. CDR1 MNHEY and CDR2 SVGAGI come from the germline V gene. CDR3 size: 14 residues. CDR3: CASSYSRLHYEQYF. The CDR3 region has the DNA TGTGCCAGCAGTTACTCGAGACTCCACTACGAGCAGTACTTC.

The V gene is TRBV5-1, the J gene TRBJ2-3; D unresolved. V gave up 5 bases and J gave up 2 bases, with 12 bases separating them. This CDR3 is built from 14 residues. From germline, CDR1 is SGHRS and CDR2 YFSETQ. The CDR3 region has the DNA TGCGCCAGCAGGACGTGGGGAACCACAGATACGCAGTATTTT. Amino acid sequence: CASRTWGTTDTQYF. Based on the CDR3 plus reference TRBV5-1 and TRBJ2-3, the full variable domain is KAGVTQTPRYLIKTRGQQVTLSCSPISGHRSVSWYQQTPGQGLQFLFEYFSETQRNKGNFPGRFSGRQFSNSRSEMNVSTLELGDSALYLCASRTWGTTDTQYFGPGTRLTVL.

The rearrangement links TRBV7-2 to TRBJ1-4; TRBD1 is a possible D gene (5 bases). Germline V gives CDR1 SGHTA, CDR2 FQGNSA. The CDR3 contains 16 residues. V dropped 5 bases and J dropped 4 bases, with 17 bases sitting between them. The CDR3 region has the DNA TGTGCCAGCAGCAAAACACCGGGACGGCTTAATGAAAAACTGTTTTTT. As protein: CASSKTPGRLNEKLFF.